This record covers a single T cell receptor beta chain. What antigen it recognizes has not been identified. No much larger clone is present one base from it, and per-base qualities are unavailable. The library was produced with RT-PCR. Sequencing instrument: Illumina HiSeq 2500. TCRdb itself trimmed the public reads at Q25 with fastp, ran MiXCR and retained productive beta chains. Identical CDR3 protein sequences are pooled into one entry, listed with their most common genes and DNA. The sample table shows fewer than 5,500 distinct CDR3 sequences, and roughly 85% are seen once. The ten largest clonotypes hold under 2.5% of the sample. These data are taken from a study of yellow fever vaccine responses in identical twins (dated by TCRdb to between 2017 and 2018). Concerning the study at large: Focusing on identical twins, the study followed the T cell clones that responded to the vaccine, and did so with precision.

General conclusions and limits of the study: The T cell response to vaccination in identical twins was reported by the authors to appear partly convergent and partly personalized.

The clonotype originates from a woman in her late teens or twenties who received the yellow fever vaccine. Donor details come from another sample of the same person, matched by shared clones. The sample here was T cells from blood (PBMCs), unsorted or a sorted subset (not recorded which), taken before or after yellow fever vaccination (not recorded which).

The DNA is as follows: TGTGCCAGCAGCTTAGAAACGGGAGCGGCTCAGCCCCAGCATTTT. Its amino acids are CASSLETGAAQPQHF. The sequence joins TRBV11-3 to TRBJ1-5; no D gene is confidently identified. CDR1 and CDR2 were assigned from the germline V gene as SGHNT and YENEEA. Trimming takes 0 bases from V and 6 bases from J, and the germline ends sit 12 bases apart. From the cysteine up to the phenylalanine, the CDR3 has a length of 15 residues. Solely the CDR3 DNA is kept, with 45 bases framed from the first base.